This entry features one T cell receptor beta chain sequence. How the authors handled the data: From reference gene primer amplification, estimates of nucleated cell counts were derived. Data came from immunoSEQ multiplex PCR; TCRdb stores just in-frame clones and leaves some out. D and trimming were read from the DNA, whereas the V and J calls and clone size are those reported in that table. The data contain hundreds of thousands of clones, roughly 87% of them singletons. The data were obtained in a study of blood T cell repertoires in COVID-19. This CDR3 has 16 residues. With V trimmed by 3 bases and J by 4 bases, 10 bases remained unmatched. Germline V CDR1 and CDR2: LGHDT, YNNKEL (reference sequence).

This TCR derives from a woman aged 45-59 years who had recovered from COVID-19. The V and J genes are TRBV3-1 (or the pseudogene TRBV3-2) and TRBJ2-5; 8 bases fit TRBD2. Sequenced sample: peripheral blood. CDR3 in DNA: TGTGCCAGCAGCCAGGTACCGGGACTAGTTCGAGAGACCCAGTACTTC. Its protein product is CASSQVPGLVRETQYF.